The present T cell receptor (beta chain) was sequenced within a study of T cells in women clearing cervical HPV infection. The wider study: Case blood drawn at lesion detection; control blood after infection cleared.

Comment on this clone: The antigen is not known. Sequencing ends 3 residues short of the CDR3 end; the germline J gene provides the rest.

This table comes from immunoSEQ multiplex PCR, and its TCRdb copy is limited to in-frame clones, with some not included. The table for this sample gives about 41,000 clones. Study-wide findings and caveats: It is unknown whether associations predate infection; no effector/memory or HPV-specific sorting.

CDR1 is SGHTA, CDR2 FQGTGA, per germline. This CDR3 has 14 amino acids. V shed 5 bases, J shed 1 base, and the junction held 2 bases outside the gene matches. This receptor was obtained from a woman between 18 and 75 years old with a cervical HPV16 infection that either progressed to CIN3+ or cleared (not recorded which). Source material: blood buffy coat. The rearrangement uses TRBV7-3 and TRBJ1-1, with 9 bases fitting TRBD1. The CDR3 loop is CASSPGQGNTEAFF. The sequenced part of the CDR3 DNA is TGTGCCAGCAGCCCGGGACAGGGGAACACTGAA.